The 21 T cell receptor beta chains presented below share a single source sample, sequenced in a study of CD4+ T cells in melanoma. The protocol was immunoSEQ multiplex PCR, while the TCRdb copy is restricted to in-frame clones and leaves out a portion. Seen here are 13,000 or so clones, 70% observed once, and the top ten hold 11%. Material for sequencing was cells from a culture (not recorded whether cultured in vitro). The receptors come from a human donor with melanoma.

This clone was counted a few times. The chain joins TRBV27 to TRBJ1-1, with a tentative D call TRBD1 (5 bases). Germline V gene sequence: CDR1 MNHEY, CDR2 SMNVEV (reference sequence). CDR3 length: 15 residues. Deletions cut 5 bases from V and 1 base from J, with 14 bases between. The CDR3 loop reads CASSNPGQGNTEAFF. The CDR3 bases are TGTGCCAGCAGTAACCCCGGGCAGGGGAACACTGAAGCTTTCTTT.

V gene TRBV5-1 combines with J gene TRBJ2-1, with TRBD2 matching 10 bases. V trimming: 5 bases; J trimming: 5 bases; junction bases outside the gene matches: 4. The CDR3 spans 14 residues. Germline CDR1 is SGHRS and CDR2 is YFSETQ. CDR3 bases: TGCGCCAGCAGACTAGCGGGACGAAACAATGAGCAGTTCTTC. Protein: CASRLAGRNNEQFF. Looking up the rest from reference TRBV5-1 and TRBJ2-1 gives the full variable domain: KAGVTQTPRYLIKTRGQQVTLSCSPISGHRSVSWYQQTPGQGLQFLFEYFSETQRNKGNFPGRFSGRQFSNSRSEMNVSTLELGDSALYLCASRLAGRNNEQFFGPGTRLTVL.

The chain combines TRBV10-2 with TRBJ2-1, with D unresolved. Germline loops: CDR1 WSHSY, CDR2 SAAADI. V shed 6 bases and J shed 2 bases, with 2 bases lying between them. The CDR3 totals 11 residues. CDR3 protein: CASRTYNEQFF. The CDR3 bases are TGCGCCAGCAGAACCTACAATGAGCAGTTCTTC.

CDR3 amino acids: CASSSDLNGNTEAFF. CDR3 sequence (DNA): TGCGCCAGCAGCTCCGACTTAAACGGGAACACTGAAGCTTTCTTT. The V and J genes are TRBV5-1 and TRBJ1-1; D gene ambiguous. Trimming pared 3 bases from V and 1 base from J, leaving 13 bases between. Germline CDR1 SGHRS, CDR2 YFSETQ. The CDR3 length is 15 residues.

The chain employs TRBV7-7 and TRBJ2-2; a possible D gene is TRBD1 (6 bases). Trimming took off 5 bases at V and 2 bases at J, with 12 bases between the two ends. Germline V gene lookup returns CDR1 SSHAT and CDR2 FNYEAQ (reference sequence). This CDR3 is 15 amino acids long. As DNA, the CDR3 is TGTGCCAGCAGCCCCAGGGGCTATAACACCGGGGAGCTGTTTTTT. It specifies CASSPRGYNTGELFF.

This clone was recorded once. This chain joins TRBV6-5 and TRBJ2-7; D is perhaps TRBD1 or TRBD2 (6 bases each). Trimming took 1 base from V and 6 from J, leaving 10 bases between them. The germline gives CDR1 MNHEY, CDR2 SVGAGI. CDR3 size: 13 residues. The CDR3 spells CASSYWGAGEQYF. DNA for the CDR3: TGTGCCAGCAGTTACTGGGGGGCTGGCGAGCAGTACTTC.

Only one count was recorded for this clone. V is TRBV9 and J is TRBJ2-2, with TRBD1 identical over 10 bases. From germline, CDR1 is SGDLS and CDR2 YYNGEE. V lost 3 bases and J lost 6; bases outside the gene matches: 8. The CDR3 length is 16 residues. This CDR3 reads CASSATGGVRSGELFF. CDR3 nucleotide sequence: TGTGCCAGCAGCGCGACAGGGGGCGTTCGGTCCGGGGAGCTGTTTTTT.

The rearrangement uses TRBV19 and TRBJ1-2; perhaps TRBD1 as D (6 bases). The V end was cut by 1 base, the J end by 3 bases, with 24 bases between. Germline V gives CDR1 LNHDA, CDR2 SQIVND (reference sequence). CDR3 size: 19 residues. CDR3 region: CASSIAGARSDRPHYGYTF. CDR3 DNA sequence: TGTGCCAGTAGTATAGCGGGGGCTAGATCGGATCGGCCCCACTATGGCTACACCTTC.

V gene TRBV2 combines with J gene TRBJ2-3, with a possible D match to TRBD2 (6 bases). Germline V lookup: CDR1 SNHLY, CDR2 FYNNEI. The length of the CDR3 is 14 residues. With 6 bases removed from V and 4 bases from J, the gap between germline ends came to 14 bases. CDR3 coding DNA: TGTGCCAGCAGCGGGGGTCGTAAGTCAGATACGCAGTATTTT. Amino acid sequence: CASSGGRKSDTQYF.

The chain couples TRBV7-8 to TRBJ2-7; D may be TRBD2 (6 bases). The V end lost 1 base, the J end lost 6 bases, and 13 bases lay between the germline ends. In germline, CDR1 is SGHVS, CDR2 FQNEAQ. The CDR3 totals 14 residues. The DNA for the CDR3 is TGTGCCAGCAGCTTAGTTGGAGGGTATCCCGAGCAGTACTTC. Translated: CASSLVGGYPEQYF.

V usage is TRBV29-1 and J usage is TRBJ1-4; D may be TRBD1 (5 bases). The CDR3 length is 15 residues. Germline lookup yields CDR1 SQVTM and CDR2 ANQGSEA. The V gene lost 6 bases and the J gene lost 3 bases, with 17 bases spanning the gap. Here the CDR3 reads CSVSADSGANEKLFF. Here the CDR3 DNA reads TGCAGCGTCTCTGCCGACAGCGGGGCTAATGAAAAACTGTTTTTT.

The rearrangement links TRBV30 to TRBJ1-6, with D unclear. Per the germline V gene, CDR1 is GTSNPN and CDR2 is SVGIG (reference sequence). This CDR3 contains 14 residues. V was shortened by 0 bases and J by 8 bases, with 11 bases between the two germline ends. The DNA for the CDR3 is TGTGCCTGGAGTGTCGGGTGGACGGATTCACCCCTCCACTTT. Translated, it gives CAWSVGWTDSPLHF.

This chain connects TRBV7-8 to TRBJ2-7; D is unresolved. Trimming pared 3 bases from V and 6 bases from J, leaving 9 bases between. Per germline, CDR1 SGHVS and CDR2 FQNEAQ. CDR3 size: 12 residues. CDR3 amino acids: CASSFFGGEQYF. The CDR3 DNA is TGTGCCAGCAGCTTTTTCGGCGGCGAGCAGTACTTC.

V and J are TRBV5-6 and TRBJ2-7; 8 bases are shared with TRBD1. This CDR3 is 13 amino acids long. Germline CDR1 is SGHDT and CDR2 is YYEEEE. V dropped 4 bases and J dropped 2; count of bases not matched to a gene: 2. The CDR3 region has the DNA TGTGCCAGCAGCGTGGGACAGGCCTACGAGCAGTACTTC. Translation gives CASSVGQAYEQYF.

This chain uses TRBV6-5 with TRBJ1-1; unclear D gene. The CDR3 totals 11 residues. V lost 7 bases and J 6 bases, leaving 9 bases between the germline ends. Germline CDR1 MNHEY, CDR2 SVGAGI. Here the CDR3 reads CASTQDAEAFF. CDR3 in DNA: TGTGCCAGCACCCAAGATGCTGAAGCTTTCTTT.

V gene TRBV11-1 combines with J gene TRBJ2-3; D is uncertain. The V and J ends lost 5 bases and 4 bases respectively, with 16 bases between them. The CDR3 loop spans 15 amino acids. Per germline, CDR1 SGHAT and CDR2 FQDESV (reference sequence). CDR3 sequence: CASSLGRLMADTQYF. Written as DNA, the CDR3 is TGTGCCAGCAGCCTTGGACGCCTAATGGCAGATACGCAGTATTTT. The variable domain in full, with the rest retrieved from reference TRBV11-1 and TRBJ2-3, is EAEVAQSPRYKITEKSQAVAFWCDPISGHATLYWYRQILGQGPELLVQFQDESVVDDSQLPKDRFSAERLKGVDSTLKIQPAELGDSAMYLCASSLGRLMADTQYFGPGTRLTVL.

The chain couples TRBV5-4 to TRBJ2-7; D is ambiguous. Germline CDR1 SGHNT, CDR2 YYREEE (reference sequence). This CDR3 comprises 13 residues. V was trimmed by 4 bases and J by 1 base, leaving 9 bases between them. The CDR3 DNA is TGTGCCAGCAGCCCGGCGCAGTCCTACGAGCAGTACTTC. The encoded protein is CASSPAQSYEQYF. Full variable domain (rest looked up from reference TRBV5-4 and TRBJ2-7): ETGVTQSPTHLIKTRGQQVTLRCSSQSGHNTVSWYQQALGQGPQFIFQYYREEENGRGNFPPRFSGLQFPNYSSELNVNALELDDSALYLCASSPAQSYEQYFGPGTRLTVT.

This chain joins TRBV19 and TRBJ1-5, with D possibly matching TRBD1 (5 bases). The ends were cut back, 1 base at V and 6 bases at J, with 10 bases in the middle. Germline V lookup: CDR1 LNHDA, CDR2 SQIVND (reference sequence). The CDR3 spans 14 residues. CDR3 nucleotides: TGTGCCAGTAGTATAGGCGGGGGGAGTCAGCCCCAGCATTTT. Translating gives CASSIGGGSQPQHF.

The rearrangement joins TRBV7-9 to TRBJ1-2, with TRBD1 matching over 7 bases. The CDR3 length is 16 residues. Germline V lookup: CDR1 SEHNR, CDR2 FQNEAQ (reference sequence). Losses at the gene ends were 2 bases for V and 1 base for J; bases not matched to a gene: 7. For the CDR3, the DNA is TGTGCCAGCAGCTTAATGGCAGGGGGGCTTAACTATGGCTACACCTTC. Amino acid sequence: CASSLMAGGLNYGYTF.

The rearrangement links TRBV9 to TRBJ2-3; possible D gene TRBD1, 5 bases. V lost 0 bases to trimming and J lost 4 bases, with 9 bases between them. The CDR3 covers 14 residues. The V gene's germline CDR1 is SGDLS and CDR2 YYNGEE. CDR3 nucleotide sequence: TGTGCCAGCAGCGTAGACCCAGGGCCAGATACGCAGTATTTT. Translated: CASSVDPGPDTQYF.

This rearrangement joins TRBV6-4 to TRBJ1-2; D unclear. Trimming left V 5 bases short and J 4 bases short, with 14 bases between. The length of the CDR3 is 14 residues. Germline assignment: CDR1 MRHNA and CDR2 SNTAGT. Written as DNA, the CDR3 is TGTGCCAGCAGTTACGCGGAGGAGGGCTATGGCTACACCTTC. Amino acid sequence: CASSYAEEGYGYTF.